The source of this TCR beta chain is a study of blood T cells in healthy people across ages. General study findings and limits: Long-lived donors exceeded aged donors in naive CD4+ cells and diversity.

A second roughly 6 to 12 cycle PCR used barcoded and J-beta primers. TCRdb reprocessed the 5' RACE reads via MiXCR and lists one record per CDR3 protein. The sample lists roughly 1 million distinct CDR3 sequences, approximately 25% occurring once. Germline CDR1 is SQVTM and CDR2 is ANQGSEA. Trimming removed 7 bases from V and 6 bases from J; junction bases left unmatched: 12. The CDR3 is 14 amino acids. A note on this clonotype: Its antigen is not known.

The same sample was also studied in work on T cells of mothers and their children. This second report adds: The entire RNA extract went into cDNA synthesis at roughly 1.5 ug per 15 ul.

The chain links TRBV29-1 to TRBJ2-7; 10 bases align to TRBD1. The sequenced material came from blood. This receptor was identified in a girl aged 2 to 10 in good health. The CDR3 is CSARQGAVGCEQYF. Written as DNA, the CDR3 is TGCAGCGCCCGACAGGGGGCCGTCGGGTGCGAGCAGTACTTC.